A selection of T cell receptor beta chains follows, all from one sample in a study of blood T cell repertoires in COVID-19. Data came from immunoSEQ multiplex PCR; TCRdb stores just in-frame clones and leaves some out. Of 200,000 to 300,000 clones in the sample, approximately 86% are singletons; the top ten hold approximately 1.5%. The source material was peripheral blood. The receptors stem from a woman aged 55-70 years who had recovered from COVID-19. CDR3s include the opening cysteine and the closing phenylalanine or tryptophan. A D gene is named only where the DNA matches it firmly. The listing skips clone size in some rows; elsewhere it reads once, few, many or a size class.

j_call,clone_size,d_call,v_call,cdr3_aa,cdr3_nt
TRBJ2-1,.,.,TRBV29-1,CSVDRGSPNEQFF,TGCAGCGTTGATAGGGGCAGCCCCAATGAGCAGTTCTTC
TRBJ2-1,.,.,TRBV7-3,CASSSGTGTSGIDEQFF,TGTGCCAGCAGCTCAGGGACCGGGACAAGTGGGATCGATGAGCAGTTCTTC
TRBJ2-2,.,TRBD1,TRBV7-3,CASSFGTGWTGELFF,TGTGCCAGCAGCTTCGGGACAGGGTGGACCGGGGAGCTGTTTTTT
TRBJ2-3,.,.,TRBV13,CASSSVFESSTDTQYF,TGTGCCAGCAGCTCCGTCTTCGAGTCTAGCACAGATACGCAGTATTTT
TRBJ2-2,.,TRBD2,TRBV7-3,CASSLGEGSTGELFF,TGTGCCAGCAGCTTAGGGGAGGGAAGCACCGGGGAGCTGTTTTTT
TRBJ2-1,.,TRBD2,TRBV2,CASSRGGAYNEQFF,TGTGCCAGCAGCCGGGGGGGAGCCTACAATGAGCAGTTCTTC
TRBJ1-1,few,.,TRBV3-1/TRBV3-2,CASSPREMSTEAFF,TGTGCCAGCAGCCCCAGGGAAATGAGTACTGAAGCTTTCTTT
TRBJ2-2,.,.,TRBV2,CASCPSANTGELFF,TGTGCCAGCTGCCCTAGCGCGAACACCGGGGAGCTGTTTTTT
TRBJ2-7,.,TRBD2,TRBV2,CASSPSGTEDEQYF,TGTGCCAGCAGTCCTAGCGGGACAGAGGACGAGCAGTACTTC
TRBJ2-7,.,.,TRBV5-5,CASSFSAGQYSYEQYF,TGTGCCAGCAGCTTTTCCGCGGGACAGTACTCCTACGAGCAGTACTTC
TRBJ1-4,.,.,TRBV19,CASSVDNEKLFF,TGTGCCAGTAGTGTCGACAACGAAAAACTGTTTTTT
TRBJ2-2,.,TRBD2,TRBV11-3,CASSFGRGAHTGELFF,TGTGCCAGCAGCTTTGGGCGGGGGGCGCACACCGGGGAGCTGTTTTTT
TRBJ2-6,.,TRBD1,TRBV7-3,CASSSGGSGANVLTF,TGTGCCAGCAGCTCAGGGGGCTCTGGGGCCAACGTCCTGACTTTC
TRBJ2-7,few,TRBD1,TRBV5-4,CASSRQGFNSYEQYF,TGTGCCAGCAGCAGACAGGGGTTTAACTCCTACGAGCAGTACTTC